Listed here are 10 T cell receptor beta chains from one sample, sequenced in a study of blood T cell repertoires in COVID-19. TCRdb keeps only in-frame clones here, not all; method: immunoSEQ multiplex PCR. The repertoire holds about 300,000 clones, more than 75% seen once, with over 1% in the top ten. The sample taken for sequencing was peripheral blood. All receptors derive from a man aged 65 to 79 with acute or convalescent COVID-19.

The CDR3 DNA follows: TGTGCCAGCAGGAGGACAGGACTTTACGAGCAGTACTTC. As protein: CASRRTGLYEQYF. The chain carries TRBV28 and TRBJ2-7, with 7 nucleotides matching TRBD1. Germline lookup yields CDR1 MDHEN and CDR2 SYDVKM. This CDR3 region has 13 residues. After removal of 6 bases from V and 4 bases from J, the junction contained 6 bases not matched to a gene.

The J gene is TRBJ2-7, the V gene TRBV4-2; 11 nucleotides match TRBD2. The V and J ends lost 0 bases and 2 bases, in that order; junction bases with no gene match: 6. The CDR3 runs 17 residues. Per the germline V gene, CDR1 is LGHNA and CDR2 is YNFKEQ. Written as DNA, the CDR3 is TGTGCCAGCAGCCAAGACCCAAATAGCGGGAGGGCCTACGAGCAGTACTTC. Residues: CASSQDPNSGRAYEQYF.

V is TRBV24-1 and J is TRBJ2-1, with a possible D match to TRBD1 (6 bases). The CDR3 is made up of 15 amino acids. V lost 6 bases and J lost 5, with 16 bases in between. CDR1 is KGHDR and CDR2 is SFDVKD in the germline V gene. The CDR3 is CATSSSRGLDNEQFF. Written as DNA, the CDR3 is TGTGCCACCAGTTCAAGCAGGGGCCTCGACAATGAGCAGTTCTTC.

V is TRBV7-2 and J is TRBJ1-5, with D maybe TRBD1 (5 bases). The CDR3 has 17 amino acids. The V gene's germline CDR1 is SGHTA and CDR2 FQGNSA. The ends were cut back, 2 bases at V and 4 bases at J, with 18 bases in the middle. The CDR3 DNA reads as TGTGCCAGCAGCTTAAGGGGAAGCCTAAACCTTAATCAGCCCCAGCATTTT. It specifies CASSLRGSLNLNQPQHF.

The V and J genes are TRBV7-9 and TRBJ2-5, with 8 bases aligning to TRBD2. Germline CDR1 is SEHNR and CDR2 is FQNEAQ (reference sequence). The CDR3 length is 16 residues. The V gene end was trimmed by 6 bases and the J gene end by 4 bases; junction bases not matched to a gene: 13. The CDR3 loop is CASSPRAGAFGETQYF. The CDR3 DNA reads TGTGCCAGCAGTCCCAGAGCGGGGGCCTTCGGAGAGACCCAGTACTTC.

The chain carries TRBV7-3 and TRBJ2-2, with TRBD1 identical over 9 bases. The ends lost 6 bases at V and 2 bases at J; junction bases unmatched: 4. The CDR3 spans 15 residues. Looked up from germline, CDR1 is SGHTA and CDR2 is FQGTGA. CDR3 DNA: TGTGCCAGCAGAGCGGGACAGGGAAACACCGGGGAGCTGTTTTTT. Its protein product is CASRAGQGNTGELFF.

The chain joins TRBV3-1 (or the pseudogene TRBV3-2) to TRBJ2-5; D uncertain. The V gene lost 0 bases and the J gene lost 5 bases, with 4 bases spanning the gap. Germline V gene lookup returns CDR1 LGHDT and CDR2 YNNKEL (reference sequence). This CDR3 contains 12 residues. Here the CDR3 reads CASSQDPETQYF. For the CDR3, the DNA is TGTGCCAGCAGCCAAGATCCGGAGACCCAGTACTTC.

The J gene is TRBJ2-3, the V gene TRBV13; D uncertain. Germline assignment: CDR1 PRHDT and CDR2 FYEKMQ (reference sequence). Trimming shortened V by 5 bases and J by 0 bases, and 9 bases separated the two germline ends. The CDR3 extends over 14 amino acids. In DNA, the CDR3 is TGTGCCAGCAGCGAAAGACTGAGCACAGATACGCAGTATTTT. Protein product: CASSERLSTDTQYF.

This chain joins TRBV15 and TRBJ2-3; possibly TRBD2 for D (5 bases). CDR3 length: 15 amino acids. Trimming took 6 bases from V and 5 from J, leaving 18 bases between them. CDR1 and CDR2 (germline): LNHNV, YYDKDF (reference sequence). The CDR3 loop reads CATRTGSQVKDTQYF. The CDR3 nucleotides are TGTGCCACCAGAACGGGGAGTCAGGTCAAAGATACGCAGTATTTT.

The rearrangement uses TRBV7-2 and TRBJ1-2; 7 bases are a match to TRBD1. CDR3 size: 13 residues. CDR1 and CDR2 (germline): SGHTA, FQGNSA. With V trimmed by 5 bases and J by 9 bases, 9 bases remained unmatched. CDR3 nucleotide sequence: TGTGCCAGCAGCCCCGACAGGGTTCTGAGCTACACCTTC. Translating gives CASSPDRVLSYTF. The whole variable domain, filled in from reference TRBV7-2 and TRBJ1-2, reads GAGVSQSPSNKVTEKGKDVELRCDPISGHTALYWYRQSLGQGLEFLIYFQGNSAPDKSGLPSDRFSAERTGGSVSTLTIQRTQQEDSAVYLCASSPDRVLSYTFGSGTRLTVV.